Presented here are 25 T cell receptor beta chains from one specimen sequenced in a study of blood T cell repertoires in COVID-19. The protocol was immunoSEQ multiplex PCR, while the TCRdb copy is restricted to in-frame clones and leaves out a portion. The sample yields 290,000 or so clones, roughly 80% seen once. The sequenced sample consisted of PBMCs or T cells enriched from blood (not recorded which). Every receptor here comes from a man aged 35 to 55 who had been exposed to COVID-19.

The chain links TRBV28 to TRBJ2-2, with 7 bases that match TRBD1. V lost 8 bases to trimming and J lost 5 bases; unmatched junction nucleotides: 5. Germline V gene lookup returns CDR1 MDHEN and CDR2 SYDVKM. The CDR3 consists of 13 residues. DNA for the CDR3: TGTGCCAGCCAGACAGGGACGACCGGGGAGCTGTTTTTT. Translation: CASQTGTTGELFF.

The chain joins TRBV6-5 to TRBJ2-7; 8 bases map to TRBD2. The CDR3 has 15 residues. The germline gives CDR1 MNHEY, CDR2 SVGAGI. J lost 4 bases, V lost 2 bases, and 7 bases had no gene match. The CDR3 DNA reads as TGTGCCAGCAGTTACGGGCCAGCGGGGGAATACGAGCAGTACTTC. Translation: CASSYGPAGEYEQYF.

The CDR3 sequence: CASSAAGTSGYEQYF. The CDR3, as DNA: TGTGCCAGCAGCGCGGCCGGGACTAGCGGCTACGAGCAGTACTTC. The V gene is TRBV5-4, the J gene TRBJ2-7; 11 bases agree with TRBD2. The V gene end was trimmed by 4 bases and the J gene end by 3 bases; junction bases not matched to a gene: 6. Germline V gene sequence: CDR1 SGHNT, CDR2 YYREEE (reference sequence). This CDR3 spans 15 amino acids. Together with reference TRBV5-4 and TRBJ2-7, the CDR3 gives the full variable domain: ETGVTQSPTHLIKTRGQQVTLRCSSQSGHNTVSWYQQALGQGPQFIFQYYREEENGRGNFPPRFSGLQFPNYSSELNVNALELDDSALYLCASSAAGTSGYEQYFGPGTRLTVT.

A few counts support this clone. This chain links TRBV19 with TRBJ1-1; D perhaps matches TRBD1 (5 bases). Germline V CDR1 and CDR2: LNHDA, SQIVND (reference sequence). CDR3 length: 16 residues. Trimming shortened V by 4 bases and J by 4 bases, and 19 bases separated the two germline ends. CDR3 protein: CASSRGIGGGGTEAFF. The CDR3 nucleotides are TGTGCCAGTAGTAGGGGGATAGGTGGCGGGGGCACTGAAGCTTTCTTT.

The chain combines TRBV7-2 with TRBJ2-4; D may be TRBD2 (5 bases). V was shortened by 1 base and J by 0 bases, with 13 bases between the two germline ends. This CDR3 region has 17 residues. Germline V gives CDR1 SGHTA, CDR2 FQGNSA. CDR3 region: CASSLGWWEQAKNIQYF. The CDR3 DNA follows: TGTGCCAGCAGCTTAGGTTGGTGGGAGCAAGCCAAAAACATTCAGTACTTC.

The DNA of the CDR3 is TGTGCCAGCAGCTCACTAGAGGTCCGGGCTAATTCACCCCTCCACTTT. It specifies CASSSLEVRANSPLHF. The chain has TRBV5-4 and TRBJ1-6; D is ambiguous. From germline, CDR1 is SGHNT and CDR2 YYREEE (reference sequence). Trimming removed 3 bases from V and 6 bases from J, with 16 bases in between. The CDR3 contains 16 residues.

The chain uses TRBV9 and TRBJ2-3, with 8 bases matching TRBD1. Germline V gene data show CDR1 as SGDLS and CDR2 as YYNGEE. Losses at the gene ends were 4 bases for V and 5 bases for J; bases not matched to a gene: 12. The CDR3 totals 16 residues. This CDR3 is CASSLNPGQVLDTQYF. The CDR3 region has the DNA TGTGCCAGCAGCTTAAATCCGGGACAGGTTTTAGATACGCAGTATTTT.

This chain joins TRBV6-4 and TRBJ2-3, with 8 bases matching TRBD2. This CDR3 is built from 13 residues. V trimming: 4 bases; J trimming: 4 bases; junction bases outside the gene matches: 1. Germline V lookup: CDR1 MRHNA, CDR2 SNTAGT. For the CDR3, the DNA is TGTGCCAGCAGTGCGGGAGGGGCAGATACGCAGTATTTT. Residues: CASSAGGADTQYF.

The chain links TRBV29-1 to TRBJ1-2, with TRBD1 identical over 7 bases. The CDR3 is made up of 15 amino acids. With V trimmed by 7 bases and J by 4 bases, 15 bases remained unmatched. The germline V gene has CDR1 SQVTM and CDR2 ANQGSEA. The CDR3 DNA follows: TGCAGCGCCTCTGCTCTCTCCGGGACAGCCTATGGCTACACCTTC. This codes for CSASALSGTAYGYTF.

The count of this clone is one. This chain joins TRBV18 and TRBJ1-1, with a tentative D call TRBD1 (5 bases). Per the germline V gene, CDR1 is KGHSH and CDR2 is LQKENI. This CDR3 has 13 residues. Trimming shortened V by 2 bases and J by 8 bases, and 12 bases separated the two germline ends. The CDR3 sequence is CASSPGANGEAFF. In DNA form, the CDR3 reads TGTGCCAGCTCACCAGGGGCAAACGGCGAAGCTTTCTTT.

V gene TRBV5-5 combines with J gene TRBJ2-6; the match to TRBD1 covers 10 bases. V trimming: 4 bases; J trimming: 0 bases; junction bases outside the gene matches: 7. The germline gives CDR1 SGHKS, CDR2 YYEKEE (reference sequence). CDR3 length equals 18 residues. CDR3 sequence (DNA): TGTGCCAGCAGCGGGACAGGGGAGTTCCTCTCTGGGGCCAACGTCCTGACTTTC. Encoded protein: CASSGTGEFLSGANVLTF.

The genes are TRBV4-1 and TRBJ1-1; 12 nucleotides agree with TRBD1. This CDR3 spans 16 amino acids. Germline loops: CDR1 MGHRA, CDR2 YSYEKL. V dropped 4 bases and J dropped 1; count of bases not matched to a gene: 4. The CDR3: CASSPGQGAWNTEAFF. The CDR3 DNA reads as TGCGCCAGCAGCCCGGGACAGGGGGCTTGGAACACTGAAGCTTTCTTT.

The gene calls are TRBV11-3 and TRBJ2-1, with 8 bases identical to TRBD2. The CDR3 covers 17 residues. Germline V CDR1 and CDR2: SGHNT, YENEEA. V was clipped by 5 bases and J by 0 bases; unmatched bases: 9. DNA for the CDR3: TGTGCCAGCAGCGGAGCGGGGGACTCACGCTCCTACAATGAGCAGTTCTTC. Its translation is CASSGAGDSRSYNEQFF. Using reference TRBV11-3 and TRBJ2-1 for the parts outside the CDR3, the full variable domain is EAGVVQSPRYKIIEKKQPVAFWCNPISGHNTLYWYLQNLGQGPELLIRYENEEAVDDSQLPKDRFSAERLKGVDSTLKIQPAELGDSAVYLCASSGAGDSRSYNEQFFGPGTRLTVL.

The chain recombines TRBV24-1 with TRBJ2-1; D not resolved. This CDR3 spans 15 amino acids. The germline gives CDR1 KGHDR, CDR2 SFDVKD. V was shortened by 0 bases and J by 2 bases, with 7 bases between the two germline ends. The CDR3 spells CATSDLRSTYNEQFF. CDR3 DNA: TGTGCCACCAGTGATTTGCGGAGCACCTACAATGAGCAGTTCTTC.

As DNA, the CDR3 is TGTGCCAGCAGTTTACCTACTAGCGGGCAGTACTTC. Protein: CASSLPTSGQYF. The chain has TRBV28 and TRBJ2-7; 8 nucleotides line up with TRBD2. The CDR3 totals 12 residues. V shed 2 bases and J 9 bases; nucleotides not matched to a gene: 3. CDR1 is MDHEN and CDR2 is SYDVKM in the germline V gene.

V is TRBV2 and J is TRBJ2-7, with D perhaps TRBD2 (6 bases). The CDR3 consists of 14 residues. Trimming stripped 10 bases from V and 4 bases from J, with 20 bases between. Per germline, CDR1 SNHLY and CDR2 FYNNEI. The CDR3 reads CATRGTQPAYEQYF. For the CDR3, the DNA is TGTGCCACTCGTGGGACTCAACCTGCTTACGAGCAGTACTTC.

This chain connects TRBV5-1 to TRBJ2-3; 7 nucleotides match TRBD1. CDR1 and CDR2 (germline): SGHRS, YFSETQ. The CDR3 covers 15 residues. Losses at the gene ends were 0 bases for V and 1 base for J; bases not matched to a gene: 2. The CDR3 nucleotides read TGCGCCAGCAGCTTGGAAGGACAGGGCACAGATACGCAGTATTTT. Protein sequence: CASSLEGQGTDTQYF.

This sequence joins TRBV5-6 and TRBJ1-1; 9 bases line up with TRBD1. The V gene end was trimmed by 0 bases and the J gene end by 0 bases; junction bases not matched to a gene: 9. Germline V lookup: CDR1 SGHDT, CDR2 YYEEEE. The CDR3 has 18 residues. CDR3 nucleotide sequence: TGTGCCAGCAGCTTGGGTGGGACAGGGTTATACATGAACACTGAAGCTTTCTTT. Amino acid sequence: CASSLGGTGLYMNTEAFF. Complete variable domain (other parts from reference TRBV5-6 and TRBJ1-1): DAGVTQSPTHLIKTRGQQVTLRCSPKSGHDTVSWYQQALGQGPQFIFQYYEEEERQRGNFPDRFSGHQFPNYSSELNVNALLLGDSALYLCASSLGGTGLYMNTEAFFGQGTRLTVV.

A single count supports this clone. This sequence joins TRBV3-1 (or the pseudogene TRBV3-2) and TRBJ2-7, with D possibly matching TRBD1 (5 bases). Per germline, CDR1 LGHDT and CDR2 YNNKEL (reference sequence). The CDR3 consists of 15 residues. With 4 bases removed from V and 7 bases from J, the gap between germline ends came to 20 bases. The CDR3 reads CASSLHDRPRLEQYF. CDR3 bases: TGTGCCAGCAGCCTTCACGACAGACCGCGGCTTGAGCAGTACTTC.

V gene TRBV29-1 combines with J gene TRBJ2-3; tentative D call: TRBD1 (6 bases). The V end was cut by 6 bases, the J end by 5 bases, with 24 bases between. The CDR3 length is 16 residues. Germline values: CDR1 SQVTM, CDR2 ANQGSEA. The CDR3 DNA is TGCAGCGTACCCGTCCCGGGACAAGCTCGGGGAGATACGCAGTATTTT. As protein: CSVPVPGQARGDTQYF.

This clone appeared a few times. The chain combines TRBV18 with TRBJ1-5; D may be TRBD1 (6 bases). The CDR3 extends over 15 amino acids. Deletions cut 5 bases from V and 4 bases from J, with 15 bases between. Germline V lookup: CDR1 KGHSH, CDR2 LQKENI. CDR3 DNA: TGTGCCAGCTCAGTACAGGGCGGGAGTAATCAGCCCCAGCATTTT. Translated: CASSVQGGSNQPQHF.

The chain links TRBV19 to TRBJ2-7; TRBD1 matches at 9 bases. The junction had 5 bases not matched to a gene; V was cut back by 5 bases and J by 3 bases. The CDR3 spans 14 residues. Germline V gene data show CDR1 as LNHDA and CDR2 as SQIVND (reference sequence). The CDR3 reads CASSLSGQGYEQYF. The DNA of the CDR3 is TGTGCCAGTAGTTTGTCGGGACAGGGCTACGAGCAGTACTTC.

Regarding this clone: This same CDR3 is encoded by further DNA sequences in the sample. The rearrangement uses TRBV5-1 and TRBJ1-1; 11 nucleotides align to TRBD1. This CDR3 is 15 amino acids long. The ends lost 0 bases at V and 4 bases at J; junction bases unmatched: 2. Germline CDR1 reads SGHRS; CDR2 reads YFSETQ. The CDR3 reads CASSLGGTGGTEAFF. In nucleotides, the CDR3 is TGCGCCAGCAGCTTGGGCGGGACAGGGGGCACTGAAGCTTTCTTT.

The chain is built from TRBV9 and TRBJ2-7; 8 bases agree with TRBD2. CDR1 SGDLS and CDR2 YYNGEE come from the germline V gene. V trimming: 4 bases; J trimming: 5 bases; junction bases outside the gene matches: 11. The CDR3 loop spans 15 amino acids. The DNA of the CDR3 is TGTGCCAGCAGCCTCGGAGCGGGAGTTGGAAACGAGCAGTACTTC. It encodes CASSLGAGVGNEQYF.

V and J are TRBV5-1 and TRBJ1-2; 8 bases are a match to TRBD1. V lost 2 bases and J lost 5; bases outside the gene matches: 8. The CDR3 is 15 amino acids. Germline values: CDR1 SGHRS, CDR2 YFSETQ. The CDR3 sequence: CASSLARGREYGYTF. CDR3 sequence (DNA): TGCGCCAGCAGCTTAGCCAGGGGGCGGGAGTATGGCTACACCTTC. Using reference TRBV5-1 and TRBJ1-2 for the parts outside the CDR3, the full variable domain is KAGVTQTPRYLIKTRGQQVTLSCSPISGHRSVSWYQQTPGQGLQFLFEYFSETQRNKGNFPGRFSGRQFSNSRSEMNVSTLELGDSALYLCASSLARGREYGYTFGSGTRLTVV.